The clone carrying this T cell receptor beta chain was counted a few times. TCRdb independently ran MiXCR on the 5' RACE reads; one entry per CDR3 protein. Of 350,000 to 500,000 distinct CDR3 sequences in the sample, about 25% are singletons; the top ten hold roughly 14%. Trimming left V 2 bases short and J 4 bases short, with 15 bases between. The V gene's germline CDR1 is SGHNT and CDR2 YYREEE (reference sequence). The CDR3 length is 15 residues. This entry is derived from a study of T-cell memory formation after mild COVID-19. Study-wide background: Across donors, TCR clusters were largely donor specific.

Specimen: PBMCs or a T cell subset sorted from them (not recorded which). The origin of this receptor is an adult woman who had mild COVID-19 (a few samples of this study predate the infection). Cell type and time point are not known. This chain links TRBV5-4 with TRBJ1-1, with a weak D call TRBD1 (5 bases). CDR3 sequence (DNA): TGTGCCAGCAGCTTAGAGGGGTGGATCAGCACTGAAGCTTTCTTT. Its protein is CASSLEGWISTEAFF.